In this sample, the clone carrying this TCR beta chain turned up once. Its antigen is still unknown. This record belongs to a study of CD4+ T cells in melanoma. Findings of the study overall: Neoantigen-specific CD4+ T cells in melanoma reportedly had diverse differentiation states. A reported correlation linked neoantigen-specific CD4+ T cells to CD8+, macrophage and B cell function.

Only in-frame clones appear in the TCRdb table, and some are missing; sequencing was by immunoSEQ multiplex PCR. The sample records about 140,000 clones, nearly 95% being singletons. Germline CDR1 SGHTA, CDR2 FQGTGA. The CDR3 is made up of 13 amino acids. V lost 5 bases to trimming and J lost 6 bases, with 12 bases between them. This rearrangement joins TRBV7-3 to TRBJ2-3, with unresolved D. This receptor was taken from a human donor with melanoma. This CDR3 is CASSHRMGDTQYF. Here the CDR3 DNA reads TGTGCCAGCAGCCATCGTATGGGCGATACGCAGTATTTT.